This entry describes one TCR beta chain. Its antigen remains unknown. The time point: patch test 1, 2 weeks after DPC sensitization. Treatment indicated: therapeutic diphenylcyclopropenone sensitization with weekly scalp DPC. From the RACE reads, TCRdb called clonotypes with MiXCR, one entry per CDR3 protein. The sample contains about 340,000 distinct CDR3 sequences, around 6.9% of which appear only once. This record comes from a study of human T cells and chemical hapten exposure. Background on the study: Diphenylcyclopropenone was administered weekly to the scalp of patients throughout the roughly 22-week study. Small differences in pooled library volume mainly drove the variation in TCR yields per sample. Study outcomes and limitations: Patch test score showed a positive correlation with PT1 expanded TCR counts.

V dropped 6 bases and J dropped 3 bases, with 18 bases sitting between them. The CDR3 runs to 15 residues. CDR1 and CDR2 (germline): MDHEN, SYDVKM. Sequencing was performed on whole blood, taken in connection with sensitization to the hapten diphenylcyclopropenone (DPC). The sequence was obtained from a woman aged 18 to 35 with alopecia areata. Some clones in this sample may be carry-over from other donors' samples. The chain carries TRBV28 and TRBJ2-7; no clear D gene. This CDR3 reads CASSPPSGSRYEQYF. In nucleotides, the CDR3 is TGTGCCAGCAGCCCCCCCTCGGGCAGTCGCTACGAGCAGTACTTC.